The 25 T cell receptor beta chains listed next were all sequenced from one sample in a study of blood T cell repertoires in COVID-19. The assay was immunoSEQ multiplex PCR, and TCRdb's table has in-frame clones only and misses some. This table has 40,000 to 50,000 clones, around 86% appearing once. Sequencing was done on a sample of peripheral blood. The source of these receptors is a man aged 45-65 years with active COVID-19.

The V call is TRBV14, the J call TRBJ1-4, with 9 positions matching TRBD1. Per the germline V gene, CDR1 is SGHDN and CDR2 is FVKESK. The junction had 4 bases not matched to a gene; V was cut back by 6 bases and J by 8 bases. The CDR3 has 13 amino acids. The CDR3 loop reads CASRGQGNEKLFF. The CDR3 DNA reads as TGTGCCAGCAGAGGACAGGGGAACGAAAAACTGTTTTTT.

V is TRBV30 and J is TRBJ2-1, with D hard to call. Germline values: CDR1 GTSNPN, CDR2 SVGIG (reference sequence). Trimming shortened V by 0 bases and J by 3 bases, and 6 bases separated the two germline ends. The CDR3 loop spans 13 amino acids. The chain's CDR3 is CAWSVASYNEQFF. In DNA form, the CDR3 reads TGTGCCTGGAGTGTGGCTAGCTACAATGAGCAGTTCTTC.

This clone was detected only once. J is TRBJ2-1 and V is TRBV11-2; maybe TRBD1 (6 bases). Germline V gives CDR1 SGHAT, CDR2 FQNNGV. Trimming took off 5 bases at V and 0 bases at J, with 23 bases between the two ends. The CDR3 loop spans 19 amino acids. The CDR3 loop reads CASSGLVVRGSSSYNEQFF. CDR3 nucleotide sequence: TGTGCCAGCAGCGGCTTGGTGGTTAGGGGGTCCAGCTCCTACAATGAGCAGTTCTTC.

The gene calls are TRBV7-2 and TRBJ2-3, with 8 bases identical to TRBD2. This CDR3 is built from 17 residues. CDR1 SGHTA and CDR2 FQGNSA come from the germline V gene. The V segment lost 1 base and the J segment 2 bases; nucleotides outside the gene matches: 8. For the CDR3, the DNA is TGTGCCAGCAGCTTAGAATCCCTAGCGGGTCTCACAGATACGCAGTATTTT. Translation: CASSLESLAGLTDTQYF.

This clone was found once. The V and J genes are TRBV9 and TRBJ2-7; tentatively, D is TRBD2 (5 bases). V was pared by 0 bases and J by 4 bases, with 14 bases between. The CDR3 totals 15 residues. CDR1 is SGDLS and CDR2 is YYNGEE in the germline V gene. CDR3 DNA: TGTGCCAGCAGCGTAGAAGGTAGCAGAGGGTACGAGCAGTACTTC. Protein sequence: CASSVEGSRGYEQYF.

The V call is TRBV6-4, the J call TRBJ1-1; D is perhaps TRBD1 (5 bases). With 6 bases removed from V and 0 bases from J, the gap between germline ends came to 11 bases. The length of the CDR3 is 14 residues. In germline, CDR1 is MRHNA, CDR2 SNTAGT. The CDR3 bases are TGTGCCAGCAGGGCGGGACCGGTGAACACTGAAGCTTTCTTT. Its protein is CASRAGPVNTEAFF.

V usage is TRBV9 and J usage is TRBJ1-3, with TRBD1 matching over 7 bases. Germline lookup yields CDR1 SGDLS and CDR2 YYNGEE. Trimming took 3 bases from V and 2 from J; bases not matched to a gene: 5. This CDR3 contains 15 residues. CDR3 in amino acids: CASSAPTGTGNTIYF. CDR3 DNA: TGTGCCAGCAGCGCCCCGACAGGGACTGGAAACACCATATATTTT.

This chain links TRBV15 with TRBJ2-3; 8 bases are a match to TRBD2. This CDR3 comprises 17 residues. Germline V gene sequence: CDR1 LNHNV, CDR2 YYDKDF (reference sequence). Unmatched junction bases numbered 8, after V lost 0 bases and J lost 3 bases. This CDR3 reads CATSRDQVGRATDTQYF. For the CDR3, the DNA is TGTGCCACCAGCAGAGATCAGGTCGGGAGGGCGACAGATACGCAGTATTTT. The full variable domain, its missing parts supplied by reference TRBV15 and TRBJ2-3, is DAMVIQNPRYQVTQFGKPVTLSCSQTLNHNVMYWYQQKSSQAPKLLFHYYDKDFNNEADTPDNFQSRRPNTSFCFLDIRSPGLGDTAMYLCATSRDQVGRATDTQYFGPGTRLTVL.

V and J are TRBV11-3 and TRBJ2-7; D gene ambiguous. Deletions cut 3 bases from V and 2 bases from J, with 5 bases between. The CDR3 sequence is 12 residues long. Germline CDR1 reads SGHNT; CDR2 reads YENEEA. The CDR3 is CASSFRAYEQYF. The CDR3 DNA follows: TGTGCCAGCAGCTTCCGGGCCTACGAGCAGTACTTC.

This chain connects TRBV2 to TRBJ2-7; 11 bases are shared with TRBD2. V dropped 5 bases and J dropped 11; count of bases not matched to a gene: 5. The germline V gene has CDR1 SNHLY and CDR2 FYNNEI. The CDR3 length is 12 residues. CDR3: CASSLTSGSKYF. CDR3 sequence (DNA): TGTGCCAGCAGTTTAACTAGCGGGAGTAAGTACTTC.

This chain connects TRBV28 to TRBJ2-2; 9 nucleotides line up with TRBD2. CDR1 and CDR2 (germline): MDHEN, SYDVKM. This CDR3 region has 13 residues. The junction had 3 bases not matched to a gene; V was cut back by 6 bases and J by 7 bases. This CDR3 is CASRREGIGELFF. The CDR3 region has the DNA TGTGCCAGCAGGCGGGAGGGAATCGGGGAGCTGTTTTTT.

J is TRBJ1-2 and V is TRBV6-5, with TRBD1 matching over 7 bases. From germline, CDR1 is MNHEY and CDR2 SVGAGI. V dropped 6 bases and J dropped 14; count of bases not matched to a gene: 12. The CDR3 sequence is 12 residues long. The CDR3 DNA is TGTGCCAGCAGGTACAGGGACAGACAACTTACCTTC. Residues: CASRYRDRQLTF.

This clone was seen only once. The chain has TRBV28 and TRBJ1-1; 9 bases are a match to TRBD1. The V gene end was trimmed by 4 bases and the J gene end by 8 bases; junction bases not matched to a gene: 8. Germline lookup yields CDR1 MDHEN and CDR2 SYDVKM. The CDR3 consists of 14 residues. CDR3 residues: CASSSGTGRQEAFF. CDR3 bases: TGTGCCAGCAGTTCAGGGACAGGGCGGCAAGAAGCTTTCTTT.

The chain recombines TRBV10-3 with TRBJ1-3, with D possibly matching TRBD1 (6 bases). The CDR3 is 13 amino acids. V was clipped by 9 bases and J by 2 bases, with 11 bases between them. The germline CDR1 and CDR2 sequences are ENHRY and SYGVKD. CDR3: CAIQGNAGNTIYF. In DNA form, the CDR3 reads TGTGCCATTCAGGGGAACGCTGGAAACACCATATATTTT.

The rearrangement joins TRBV28 to TRBJ2-1, with 8 bases aligning to TRBD2. The junction had 15 bases not matched to a gene; V was cut back by 5 bases and J by 9 bases. From germline, CDR1 is MDHEN and CDR2 SYDVKM. The CDR3 loop spans 16 amino acids. The DNA of the CDR3 is TGTGCCAGCAGTCCCTTGACGTCGGGAGGGGGGTCTGAGCAGTTCTTC. Its protein is CASSPLTSGGGSEQFF.

The CDR3: CASSFEGEGMGEQYF. The DNA of the CDR3 is TGTGCCAGCAGTTTTGAGGGGGAAGGCATGGGCGAGCAGTACTTC. The chain employs TRBV28 and TRBJ2-7; tentative D call: TRBD1 (6 bases). The CDR3 length is 15 residues. Between the trimmed V and J ends, which lost 3 bases and 6 bases, there was a span of 18 bases. Germline lookup yields CDR1 MDHEN and CDR2 SYDVKM.

The CDR3 DNA follows: TGCGCCAGCAGCTACACAGGGGGCGTAGGGACTGAAGCTTTCTTT. It is translated as CASSYTGGVGTEAFF. V is TRBV5-1 and J is TRBJ1-1; TRBD1 matches at 9 bases. Germline V CDR1 and CDR2: SGHRS, YFSETQ. Losses at the gene ends were 3 bases for V and 5 bases for J; bases not matched to a gene: 8. The CDR3 is made up of 15 amino acids.

The V gene is TRBV28, the J gene TRBJ2-7, with TRBD2 identical over 7 bases. V shed 6 bases and J 1 base; nucleotides not matched to a gene: 9. The CDR3 has 15 residues. CDR1 and CDR2 (germline): MDHEN, SYDVKM. CDR3 residues: CASSLRLAVSYEQYF. The CDR3 coding sequence is TGTGCCAGCAGCCTCAGACTAGCTGTTTCCTACGAGCAGTACTTC.

This chain links TRBV5-5 with TRBJ2-1; the match to TRBD1 covers 11 bases. CDR1 is SGHKS, CDR2 YYEKEE, per germline (reference sequence). This CDR3 region has 14 residues. After removal of 3 bases from V and 6 bases from J, the junction contained 2 bases not matched to a gene. The CDR3 spells CASSSGQGVNEQFF. The CDR3 DNA sequence: TGTGCCAGCAGCTCGGGACAGGGGGTCAATGAGCAGTTCTTC.

The CDR3, as DNA: TGTGCCAGCAGCCAAGAATTGCGGGGGAGCCCAGATACGCAGTATTTT. Translating it yields CASSQELRGSPDTQYF. This sequence joins TRBV4-2 and TRBJ2-3; TRBD2 matches at 7 bases. Trimming at V came to 0 bases and at J to 4 bases, leaving 7 bases not matched to a gene. Germline V gene data show CDR1 as LGHNA and CDR2 as YNFKEQ. The CDR3 has 16 residues.

The CDR3 region is CASSSLAGGTDTQYF. The CDR3 DNA is TGTGCCAGCAGTTCTCTAGCGGGAGGCACAGATACGCAGTATTTT. The genes are TRBV6-5 and TRBJ2-3; TRBD2 agrees at 10 bases. This CDR3 has 15 amino acids. CDR1 is MNHEY and CDR2 is SVGAGI in the germline V gene. The V gene end was trimmed by 4 bases and the J gene end by 1 base; junction bases not matched to a gene: 2.

V usage is TRBV2 and J usage is TRBJ2-5; perhaps TRBD1 as D (6 bases). Per the germline V gene, CDR1 is SNHLY and CDR2 is FYNNEI. Trimming shortened V by 6 bases and J by 5 bases, and 22 bases separated the two germline ends. CDR3 size: 16 residues. Here the CDR3 reads CASSPLTGASRETQYF. CDR3 bases: TGTGCCAGCAGCCCCCTGACAGGCGCCTCTCGGGAGACCCAGTACTTC.

The chain employs TRBV28 and TRBJ2-5; D possibly corresponds to TRBD2 (7 bases). Germline assignment: CDR1 MDHEN and CDR2 SYDVKM. The V and J ends lost 4 bases and 5 bases respectively, with 23 bases between them. The CDR3 extends over 17 amino acids. In DNA form, the CDR3 reads TGTGCCAGCAGTTCGGGGCTGGGGGCGGGAGAGGGGGAGACCCAGTACTTC. Protein: CASSSGLGAGEGETQYF.

V is TRBV19 and J is TRBJ2-7; perhaps TRBD1 as D (5 bases). The CDR3 is made up of 14 amino acids. CDR1 and CDR2 from the germline V gene are LNHDA and SQIVND (reference sequence). Trimming stripped 4 bases from V and 3 bases from J, with 13 bases between. The CDR3 bases are TGTGCCAGTAGTACGACAGCAGGACACTACGAGCAGTACTTC. Translated: CASSTTAGHYEQYF.

The genes are TRBV27 and TRBJ2-2; D gene unclear. Germline V gene data show CDR1 as MNHEY and CDR2 as SMNVEV (reference sequence). The CDR3 covers 15 residues. Trimming cost V 2 bases and J 0 bases, with 7 bases left between them. The CDR3 loop is CASSLGVTNTGELFF. For the CDR3, the DNA is TGTGCCAGCAGTTTAGGAGTTACGAACACCGGGGAGCTGTTTTTT.